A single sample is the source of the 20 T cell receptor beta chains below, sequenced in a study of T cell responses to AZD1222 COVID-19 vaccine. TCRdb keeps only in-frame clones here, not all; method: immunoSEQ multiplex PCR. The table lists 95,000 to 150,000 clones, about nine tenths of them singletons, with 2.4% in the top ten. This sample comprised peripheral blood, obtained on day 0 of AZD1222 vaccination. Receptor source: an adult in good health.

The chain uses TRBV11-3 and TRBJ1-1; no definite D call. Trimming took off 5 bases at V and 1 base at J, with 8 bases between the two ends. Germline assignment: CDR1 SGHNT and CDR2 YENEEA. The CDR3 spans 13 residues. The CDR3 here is CASSPRGNTEAFF. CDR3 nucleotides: TGTGCCAGCAGCCCGCGGGGGAACACTGAAGCTTTCTTT.

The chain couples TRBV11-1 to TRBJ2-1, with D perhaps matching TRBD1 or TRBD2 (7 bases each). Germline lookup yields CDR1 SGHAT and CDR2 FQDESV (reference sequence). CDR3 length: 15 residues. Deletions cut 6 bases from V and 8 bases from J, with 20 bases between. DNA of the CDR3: TGTGCCAGCAGTACAGGGGCTCTGGGGGGGGATGAGCAGTTCTTC. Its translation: CASSTGALGGDEQFF.

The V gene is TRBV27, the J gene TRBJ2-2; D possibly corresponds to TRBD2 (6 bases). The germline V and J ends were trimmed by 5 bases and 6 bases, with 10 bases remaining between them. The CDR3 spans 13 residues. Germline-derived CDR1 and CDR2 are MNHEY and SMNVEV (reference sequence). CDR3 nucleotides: TGTGCCAGCAGTCGCTCGGGGGCCGGGGAGCTGTTTTTT. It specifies CASSRSGAGELFF.

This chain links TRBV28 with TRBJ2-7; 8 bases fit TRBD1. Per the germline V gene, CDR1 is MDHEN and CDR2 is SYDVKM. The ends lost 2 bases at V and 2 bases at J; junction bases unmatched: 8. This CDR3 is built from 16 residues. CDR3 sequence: CASSLGQGRFPYEQYF. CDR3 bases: TGTGCCAGCAGTTTAGGACAGGGTCGATTCCCCTACGAGCAGTACTTC.

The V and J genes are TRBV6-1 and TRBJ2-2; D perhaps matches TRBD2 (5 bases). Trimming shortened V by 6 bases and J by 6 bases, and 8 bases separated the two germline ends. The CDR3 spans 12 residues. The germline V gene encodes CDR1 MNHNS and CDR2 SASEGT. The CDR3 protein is CASRLEAGELFF. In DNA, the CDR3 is TGTGCCAGCAGATTGGAGGCCGGGGAGCTGTTTTTT.

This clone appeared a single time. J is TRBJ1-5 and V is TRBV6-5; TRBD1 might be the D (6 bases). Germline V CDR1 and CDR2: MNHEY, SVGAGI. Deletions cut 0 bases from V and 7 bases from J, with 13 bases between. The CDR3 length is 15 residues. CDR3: CASSYSAGAGQPQHF. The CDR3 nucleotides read TGTGCCAGCAGTTACTCGGCAGGGGCAGGGCAGCCCCAGCATTTT.

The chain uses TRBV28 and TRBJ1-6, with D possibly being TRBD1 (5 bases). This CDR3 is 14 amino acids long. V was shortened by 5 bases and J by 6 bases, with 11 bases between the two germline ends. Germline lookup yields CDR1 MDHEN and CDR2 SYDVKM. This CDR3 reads CASSGAPGNSPLHF. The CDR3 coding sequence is TGTGCCAGCAGTGGGGCCCCTGGTAATTCACCCCTCCACTTT.

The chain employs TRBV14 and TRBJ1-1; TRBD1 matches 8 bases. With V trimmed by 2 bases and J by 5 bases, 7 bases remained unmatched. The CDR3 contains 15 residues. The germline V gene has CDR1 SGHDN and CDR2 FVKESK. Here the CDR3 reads CASSQMTGAMTEAFF. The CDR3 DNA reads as TGTGCCAGCAGCCAAATGACAGGGGCTATGACTGAAGCTTTCTTT.

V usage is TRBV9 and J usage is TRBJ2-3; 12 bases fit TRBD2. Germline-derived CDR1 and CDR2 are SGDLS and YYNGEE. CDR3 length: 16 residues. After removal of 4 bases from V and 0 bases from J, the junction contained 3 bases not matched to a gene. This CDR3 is CASSPLAGGSTDTQYF. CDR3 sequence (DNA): TGTGCCAGCAGCCCTCTAGCGGGAGGGAGCACAGATACGCAGTATTTT.

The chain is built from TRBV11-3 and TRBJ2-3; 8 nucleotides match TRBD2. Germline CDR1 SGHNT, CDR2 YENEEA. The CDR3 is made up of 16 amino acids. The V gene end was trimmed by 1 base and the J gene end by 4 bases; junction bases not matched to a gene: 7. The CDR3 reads CASSLGAGGRPDTQYF. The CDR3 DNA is TGTGCCAGCAGCTTAGGGGCGGGAGGAAGGCCAGATACGCAGTATTTT.

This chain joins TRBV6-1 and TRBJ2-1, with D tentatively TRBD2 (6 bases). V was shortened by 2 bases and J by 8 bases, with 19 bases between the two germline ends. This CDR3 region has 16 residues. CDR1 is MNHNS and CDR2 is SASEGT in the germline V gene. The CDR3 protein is CASSESASVSSDEQFF. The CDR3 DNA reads TGTGCCAGCAGTGAATCGGCTAGCGTCAGTTCGGATGAGCAGTTCTTC.

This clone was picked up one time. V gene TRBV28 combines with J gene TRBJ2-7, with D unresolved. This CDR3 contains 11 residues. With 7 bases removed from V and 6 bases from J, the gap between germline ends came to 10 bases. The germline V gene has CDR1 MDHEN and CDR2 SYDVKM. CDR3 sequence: CASIGQFEQYF. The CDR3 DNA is TGTGCCAGCATCGGGCAGTTCGAGCAGTACTTC. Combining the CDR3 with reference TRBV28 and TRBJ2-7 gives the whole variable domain DVKVTQSSRYLVKRTGEKVFLECVQDMDHENMFWYRQDPGLGLRLIYFSYDVKMKEKGDIPEGYSVSREKKERFSLILESASTNQTSMYLCASIGQFEQYFGPGTRLTVT.

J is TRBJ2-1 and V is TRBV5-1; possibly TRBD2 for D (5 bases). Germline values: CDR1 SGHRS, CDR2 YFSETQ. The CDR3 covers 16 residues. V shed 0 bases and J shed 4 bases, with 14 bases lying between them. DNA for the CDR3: TGCGCCAGCAGCTTGGCCCCGGGAATCACTTACAATGAGCAGTTCTTC. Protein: CASSLAPGITYNEQFF.

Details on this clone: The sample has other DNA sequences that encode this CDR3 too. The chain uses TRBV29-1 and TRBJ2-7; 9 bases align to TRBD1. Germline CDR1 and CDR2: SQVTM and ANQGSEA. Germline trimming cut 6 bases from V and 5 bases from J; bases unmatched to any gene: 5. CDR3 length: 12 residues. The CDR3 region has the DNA TGCAGCGTCCGACAGGGGGGACACGAGCAGTACTTC. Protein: CSVRQGGHEQYF.

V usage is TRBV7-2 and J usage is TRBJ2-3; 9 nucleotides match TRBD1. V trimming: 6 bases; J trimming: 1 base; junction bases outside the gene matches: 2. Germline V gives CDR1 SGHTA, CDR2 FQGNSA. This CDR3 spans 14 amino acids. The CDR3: CASSRDRGTDTQYF. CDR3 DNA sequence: TGTGCCAGCAGTCGGGACAGGGGCACAGATACGCAGTATTTT. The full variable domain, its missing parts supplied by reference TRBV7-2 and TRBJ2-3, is GAGVSQSPSNKVTEKGKDVELRCDPISGHTALYWYRQSLGQGLEFLIYFQGNSAPDKSGLPSDRFSAERTGGSVSTLTIQRTQQEDSAVYLCASSRDRGTDTQYFGPGTRLTVL.

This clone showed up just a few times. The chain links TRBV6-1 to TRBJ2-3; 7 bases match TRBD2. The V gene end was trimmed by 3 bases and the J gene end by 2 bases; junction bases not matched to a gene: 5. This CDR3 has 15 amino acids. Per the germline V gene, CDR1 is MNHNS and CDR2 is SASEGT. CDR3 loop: CASSDGGLLTDTQYF. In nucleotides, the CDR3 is TGTGCCAGCAGTGACGGGGGACTACTCACAGATACGCAGTATTTT.

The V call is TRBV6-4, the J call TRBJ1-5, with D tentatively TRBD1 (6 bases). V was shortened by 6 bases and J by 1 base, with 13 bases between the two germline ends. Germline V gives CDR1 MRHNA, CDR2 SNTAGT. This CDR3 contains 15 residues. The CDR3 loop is CASRGALRSNQPQHF. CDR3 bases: TGTGCCAGCAGGGGGGCCCTCCGCAGCAATCAGCCCCAGCATTTT.

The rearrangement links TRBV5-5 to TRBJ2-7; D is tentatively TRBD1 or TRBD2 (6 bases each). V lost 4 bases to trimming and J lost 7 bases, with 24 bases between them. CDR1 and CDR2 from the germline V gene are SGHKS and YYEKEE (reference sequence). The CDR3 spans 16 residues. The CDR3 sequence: CASSSHSGAAGREQYF. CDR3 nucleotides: TGTGCCAGCAGCAGCCACTCAGGGGCCGCAGGGAGGGAGCAGTACTTC. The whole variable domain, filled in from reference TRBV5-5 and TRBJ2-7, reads DAGVTQSPTHLIKTRGQQVTLRCSPISGHKSVSWYQQVLGQGPQFIFQYYEKEERGRGNFPDRFSARQFPNYSSELNVNALLLGDSALYLCASSSHSGAAGREQYFGPGTRLTVT.

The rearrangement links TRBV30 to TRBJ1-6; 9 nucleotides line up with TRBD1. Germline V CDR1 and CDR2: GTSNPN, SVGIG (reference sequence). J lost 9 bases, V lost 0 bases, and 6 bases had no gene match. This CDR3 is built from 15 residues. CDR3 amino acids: CAWSVPTGGSSPLHF. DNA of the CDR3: TGTGCCTGGAGTGTACCTACAGGGGGCAGTTCACCCCTCCACTTT.

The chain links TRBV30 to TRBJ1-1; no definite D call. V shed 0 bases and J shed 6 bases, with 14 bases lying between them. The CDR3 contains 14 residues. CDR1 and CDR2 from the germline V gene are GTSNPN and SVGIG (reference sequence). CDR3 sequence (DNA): TGTGCCTGGAGTGTGTCGCACTCAAAACCTGAAGCTTTCTTT. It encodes CAWSVSHSKPEAFF.